This T cell receptor beta chain stems from a study of T cell responses to AZD1222 COVID-19 vaccine. As regards this clone: What it recognizes is unknown.

Overall study findings and caveats: Seropositive AZD1222 recipients at baseline numbered only five or six. Most donors were white British and more were female, and clonal diversity was possibly underestimated.

Repertoires were generated with immunoSEQ multiplex PCR, while TCRdb's copy carries only in-frame clones and drops some. This table has approximately 68,000 clones, 85% to 90% appearing once. The CDR3 has 13 residues. J was trimmed by 3 bases and V by 11 bases; bases with no gene match: 7. Germline V gene lookup returns CDR1 LNHDA and CDR2 SQIVND (reference sequence). This chain joins TRBV19 and TRBJ1-5, with TRBD1 identical over 7 bases. The source is an adult who received the MenACWY meningococcal vaccine as a control. This material consisted of peripheral blood, taken 28 days after the second dose of the MenACWY control vaccine. The DNA of the CDR3 is TGTGCCTGCCAGGGACAGATCAATCAGCCCCAGCATTTT. Its translation: CACQGQINQPQHF.